The 11 T cell receptor beta chains presented below share a single source sample, sequenced in a study of control samples from healthy donors and cancer patients. Measured with immunoSEQ multiplex PCR; TCRdb has only the in-frame clones, and not every one. This sample has roughly 100,000 clones, with 90% to 95% found just once. The sequencing sample was made of blood. Receptors were obtained from a woman under 30 in good health.

The chain combines TRBV9 with TRBJ1-1; D unresolved. The germline CDR1 and CDR2 sequences are SGDLS and YYNGEE. This CDR3 has 14 amino acids. The germline V and J ends were trimmed by 0 bases and 0 bases, with 6 bases remaining between them. The CDR3 spells CASSVGPMNTEAFF. CDR3 in DNA: TGTGCCAGCAGCGTAGGCCCTATGAACACTGAAGCTTTCTTT.

The rearrangement joins TRBV2 to TRBJ1-2; 9 positions agree with TRBD1. The CDR3 runs to 15 residues. V was clipped by 8 bases and J by 2 bases; unmatched bases: 9. CDR1 and CDR2 from the germline V gene are SNHLY and FYNNEI. CDR3: CASEGPGQGNYGYTF. The CDR3 nucleotides read TGTGCCAGCGAGGGCCCCGGACAGGGGAACTATGGCTACACCTTC.

Only one count was recorded for this clone. The chain has TRBV30 and TRBJ2-1; tentative D call: TRBD2 (6 bases). Per germline, CDR1 GTSNPN and CDR2 SVGIG (reference sequence). The CDR3 runs to 15 residues. V lost 4 bases and J 0 bases, leaving 13 bases between the germline ends. In DNA form, the CDR3 reads TGTGCCTGGAAGAATATAGCGGACTCCTACAATGAGCAGTTCTTC. Translated, it gives CAWKNIADSYNEQFF.

The chain recombines TRBV24-1 with TRBJ1-2; D is possibly TRBD1 (5 bases). V lost 4 bases and J lost 5, with 10 bases in between. Looked up from germline, CDR1 is KGHDR and CDR2 is SFDVKD. This CDR3 has 13 amino acids. The CDR3 bases are TGTGCCACCAGTGACCGGGACGCGTATGGCTACACCTTC. Translated, it gives CATSDRDAYGYTF.

The CDR3, as DNA: TGTGCCAGCAGTCGAGGGACAGAACAGTTCTTC. It encodes CASSRGTEQFF. The J gene is TRBJ2-1, the V gene TRBV12-3 or TRBV12-4; 7 bases fit TRBD1. J lost 13 bases, V lost 5 bases, and 5 bases had no gene match. The CDR3 covers 11 residues.

CDR3 nucleotides: TGTGCCAGCAGCACCGATAGCAATCAGCCCCAGCATTTT. It specifies CASSTDSNQPQHF. The chain uses TRBV6-4 and TRBJ1-5; D uncertain. The length of the CDR3 is 13 residues. Germline V gene lookup returns CDR1 MRHNA and CDR2 SNTAGT. Trimming took 6 bases from V and 0 from J, leaving 6 bases between them.

The CDR3 region has the DNA TGTGCCAGCACCAAAATTGGGGGGGGAGAGAGCATTCAGTACTTC. Protein: CASTKIGGGESIQYF. V usage is TRBV6-5 and J usage is TRBJ2-4, with 7 positions matching TRBD2. Trimming took 7 bases from V and 9 from J; bases not matched to a gene: 15. CDR1 and CDR2 (germline): MNHEY, SVGAGI. The CDR3 runs to 15 residues.

The chain is built from TRBV28 and TRBJ1-3; 7 nucleotides match TRBD1. The CDR3 has 12 residues. V trimming: 10 bases; J trimming: 7 bases; junction bases outside the gene matches: 7. In germline, CDR1 is MDHEN, CDR2 SYDVKM. CDR3 sequence: CATMTGSNTIYF. The CDR3 DNA reads TGTGCCACCATGACAGGGAGCAACACCATATATTTT.

This chain links TRBV9 with TRBJ2-1, with TRBD1 identical over 9 bases. Germline V gives CDR1 SGDLS, CDR2 YYNGEE. This CDR3 is 14 amino acids long. The junction had 4 bases not matched to a gene; V was cut back by 4 bases and J by 5 bases. The CDR3 nucleotides are TGTGCCAGCAGCCTAGGGACAGGGAACAATGAGCAGTTCTTC. Translated: CASSLGTGNNEQFF.

CDR3 amino acids: CSVRGVEGNEKLFF. The CDR3 DNA is TGCAGCGTTCGAGGGGTAGAAGGGAATGAAAAACTGTTTTTT. V gene TRBV29-1 combines with J gene TRBJ1-4; D possibly corresponds to TRBD1 (5 bases). This CDR3 is built from 14 residues. Germline values: CDR1 SQVTM, CDR2 ANQGSEA. Trimming stripped 5 bases from V and 5 bases from J, with 15 bases between. The variable domain in full, with the rest retrieved from reference TRBV29-1 and TRBJ1-4, is SAVISQKPSRDICQRGTSLTIQCQVDSQVTMMFWYRQQPGQSLTLIATANQGSEATYESGFVIDKFPISRPNLTFSTLTVSNMSPEDSSIYLCSVRGVEGNEKLFFGSGTQLSVL.

Here the CDR3 DNA reads TGTGCCAGCAGCTTAGTGTTAGGATCGCAGTACTTC. Protein product: CASSLVLGSQYF. The gene calls are TRBV7-2 and TRBJ2-7; no reliable D call. V dropped 1 base and J dropped 9 bases, with 10 bases sitting between them. This CDR3 region has 12 residues. Germline V gene data show CDR1 as SGHTA and CDR2 as FQGNSA.